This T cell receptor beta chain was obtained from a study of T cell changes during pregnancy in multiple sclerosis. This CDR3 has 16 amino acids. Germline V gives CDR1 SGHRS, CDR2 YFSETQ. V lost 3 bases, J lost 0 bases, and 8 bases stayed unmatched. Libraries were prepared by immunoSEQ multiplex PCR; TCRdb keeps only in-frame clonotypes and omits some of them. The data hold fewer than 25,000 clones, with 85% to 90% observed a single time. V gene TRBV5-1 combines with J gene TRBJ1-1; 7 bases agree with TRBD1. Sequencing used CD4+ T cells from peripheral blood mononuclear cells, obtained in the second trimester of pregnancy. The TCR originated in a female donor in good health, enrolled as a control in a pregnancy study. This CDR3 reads CASSSGTELMNTEAFF. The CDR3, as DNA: TGCGCCAGCAGCTCCGGGACAGAACTCATGAACACTGAAGCTTTCTTT.